The 22 T cell receptor beta chains given below trace back to one sample, sequenced in a study of T cell clusters in autoimmune cytopenias. Each sample's input was 250 ng genomic DNA, roughly 40,000 genome equivalents. One tube held mixed TRB-A and TRB-B primer pools for touch-down PCR. Each CDR3 protein gets one entry in TCRdb, which reprocessed the multiplex PCR reads and gives no DNA. This listing includes about a hundred distinct CDR3 sequences. This sample was also put to use in a study of T cell repertoires in aging, cancer and after chemotherapy.

Sequencing used peripheral blood. All receptors come from a human donor with chronic lymphocytic leukemia.

The chain couples TRBV4-1 to TRBJ2-1; no DNA is available, so the TRBD2 call from TCRdb remains unchecked. Germline loops: CDR1 MGHRA, CDR2 YSYEKL. The CDR3 sequence is 13 residues long. The CDR3 is CASSQQGASAFFF.

This clonotype shows up as large (0.1 to 1%) by frequency. V and J are TRBV5-6 and TRBJ2-7; TCRdb indicates TRBD1, and absent DNA this call remains unverified. The CDR3 has 14 residues. Germline V gives CDR1 SGHDT, CDR2 YYEEEE. The CDR3 sequence is CASSFGTGLYEQYF. Full variable domain (rest looked up from reference TRBV5-6 and TRBJ2-7): DAGVTQSPTHLIKTRGQQVTLRCSPKSGHDTVSWYQQALGQGPQFIFQYYEEEERQRGNFPDRFSGHQFPNYSSELNVNALLLGDSALYLCASSFGTGLYEQYFGPGTRLTVT.

In terms of frequency, this clonotype is large (0.1 to 1%). The rearrangement joins TRBV24-1 to TRBJ2-1; TCRdb's D gene call, TRBD2, goes unchecked for lack of DNA. The CDR3 has 16 residues. Germline V lookup: CDR1 KGHDR, CDR2 SFDVKD. The CDR3 sequence is CATSDSRTSGRNEQFF.

This clonotype counts as large by frequency. This chain links TRBV12-3 or TRBV12-4 with TRBJ1-2. There are 16 residues in the CDR3. This CDR3 reads CASSSRGRMVGYGYTF.

This clonotype is deemed large by its frequency. The genes are TRBV7-3 and TRBJ2-2. CDR1 is SGHTA and CDR2 is FQGTGA in the germline V gene. The CDR3 spans 14 residues. CDR3 amino acids: CASSRLGSTGELFF.

This clonotype is labeled large based on frequency. J is TRBJ1-4 and V is TRBV7-9; TCRdb's D call of TRBD1 is untestable without DNA. CDR1 is SEHNR and CDR2 is FQNEAQ in the germline V gene (reference sequence). The CDR3 runs 16 residues. CDR3: CASSLAGHQFNEKLFF.

This clonotype is large by frequency. CDR3 region: CASSLVLEETQYF. V and J are TRBV5-6 and TRBJ2-5. Germline values: CDR1 SGHDT, CDR2 YYEEEE. CDR3 length: 13 residues.

V and J are TRBV12-5 and TRBJ1-2; TCRdb gives TRBD1 as the D gene, but with no DNA this cannot be confirmed. Germline V gene sequence: CDR1 LGHNT, CDR2 FRNRAP. The CDR3 totals 16 residues. The CDR3 is CASGLVRGGRSDGYTF.

This clonotype is deemed medium-sized by its frequency. The V and J genes are TRBV12-3 or TRBV12-4 and TRBJ2-1; TCRdb's D call of TRBD1 is untestable without DNA. This CDR3 has 14 residues. The CDR3 protein is CASTRGDIYNEQFF.

This clonotype registers large by frequency. The chain links TRBV24-1 to TRBJ2-2; absent DNA, TCRdb's TRBD2 call cannot be checked. The CDR3 sequence is 16 residues long. The germline V gene has CDR1 KGHDR and CDR2 SFDVKD. CDR3 in amino acids: CATGGLAGLNTGELFF.

The genes are TRBV2 and TRBJ2-7; lacking DNA, the TRBD2 call made by TCRdb goes unchecked. Germline CDR1 is SNHLY and CDR2 is FYNNEI. The CDR3 is 14 residues long. The CDR3: CASSARLPRGEQYF.

This clonotype is classed as large by frequency. This chain joins TRBV30 and TRBJ2-1; the D call of TRBD1 rests on TCRdb alone, since no DNA is present to check it. CDR1 is GTSNPN, CDR2 SVGIG, per germline (reference sequence). The CDR3 runs to 15 residues. CDR3 in amino acids: CAWTPGPSSYNEQFF.

Its frequency marks this clonotype as medium-sized. The chain links TRBV2 to TRBJ1-2. Germline V gene sequence: CDR1 SNHLY, CDR2 FYNNEI. There are 12 residues in the CDR3. The CDR3 sequence is CASSERQHGYTF.

Its frequency marks this clonotype as large. The chain is built from TRBV6-5 and TRBJ2-1; TCRdb's D call of TRBD2 is untestable without DNA. Germline V lookup: CDR1 MNHEY, CDR2 SVGAGI. The CDR3 has 15 residues. This CDR3 is CASTRKGGWYNEQFF.

This clonotype counts as large (0.1 to 1%) by frequency. The V call is TRBV18, the J call TRBJ2-1; TCRdb proposes TRBD2, but this gene call is untestable without DNA. The V gene's germline CDR1 is KGHSH and CDR2 LQKENI. This CDR3 contains 18 residues. CDR3 residues: CASSQGVAGVGSYNEQFF.

This chain joins TRBV28 and TRBJ1-3; without DNA, the TCRdb call of TRBD1 cannot be checked. CDR1 and CDR2 (germline): MDHEN, SYDVKM. This CDR3 is 15 amino acids long. CDR3 protein: CASSPGRFSGNTIYF.

This clonotype registers large by frequency. V is TRBV5-6 and J is TRBJ2-3; the D gene TCRdb calls, TRBD1, cannot be checked with no DNA. Per the germline V gene, CDR1 is SGHDT and CDR2 is YYEEEE. The CDR3 runs 15 residues. The CDR3 sequence is CASSLVGLAPDTQYF.

This clonotype is called medium-sized based on its frequency. This chain connects TRBV5-8 to TRBJ1-2. Germline V gene sequence: CDR1 SGHTS, CDR2 YDEGEE. The CDR3 runs to 14 residues. The CDR3 sequence: CASSLVGSDYGYTF.

By frequency, this clonotype registers medium-sized. The rearrangement joins TRBV5-8 to TRBJ1-1; TCRdb returns TRBD1, unconfirmable since there is no DNA. The CDR3 has 18 amino acids. CDR1 is SGHTS and CDR2 is YDEGEE in the germline V gene. The CDR3 sequence is CASSPRPRADHMNTEAFF.

By frequency, this clonotype is medium-sized. This chain joins TRBV5-4 and TRBJ1-1; TCRdb's D gene call, TRBD1, goes unchecked for lack of DNA. Germline values: CDR1 SGHNT, CDR2 YYREEE (reference sequence). The CDR3 covers 16 residues. This CDR3 reads CASSPARGALDTEAFF.

Judged by frequency, this clonotype is medium-sized (0.01 to 0.1%). This sequence joins TRBV20-1 and TRBJ2-2; the D gene TCRdb calls, TRBD2, cannot be checked with no DNA. Germline CDR1 and CDR2: DFQATT and SNEGSKA (reference sequence). This CDR3 spans 15 amino acids. The CDR3 here is CSARSVGGPAGELFF.

Frequency places this clonotype as medium-sized. The chain joins TRBV2 to TRBJ2-7; as DNA is missing, the TRBD2 call by TCRdb cannot be tested. Per the germline V gene, CDR1 is SNHLY and CDR2 is FYNNEI. CDR3 length equals 14 residues. The CDR3 loop reads CASSEAGGPDEQYF.